This entry lists 32 T cell receptor beta chains sequenced from one sample in a study of T-cell memory formation after mild COVID-19 (dated by TCRdb to about 2021). Preparation of the library involved 5' RACE. TCRdb records Illumina NovaSeq 6000 as the sequencer. Through fastp at Q25 and MiXCR, TCRdb rebuilt clones from the public reads, retaining in-frame beta chains. Every CDR3 protein is listed once, alongside the most common genes and DNA of its rows. Here the sample has roughly 320,000 distinct CDR3 sequences; over 25% occur a single time. The ten most abundant clones make up about 13% of the sample. Sequenced material: PBMCs or a T cell subset sorted from them (not recorded which). The receptors were sampled from an adult woman who had mild COVID-19 (a few samples of this study predate the infection). The sample titles of this study are shuffled in the database, so cell type and time point are left out; the donor was told from shared clones.

The chain uses TRBV11-2 and TRBJ2-1; TRBD2 matches at 14 bases. The CDR3 is made up of 17 amino acids. V lost 5 bases and J lost 5; bases outside the gene matches: 8. CDR1 is SGHAT and CDR2 is FQNNGV in the germline V gene. Written as DNA, the CDR3 is TGTGCCAGCAGCCCGGGACTAGCGGGAGTGGGCCACAATGAGCAGTTCTTC. It encodes CASSPGLAGVGHNEQFF.

CDR3 in DNA: TGTGCCAGCAGCCACTCCGGGACGCCGCAGTCTCGCCTCCACAATGAGCAGTTCTTC. Translating gives CASSHSGTPQSRLHNEQFF. The chain is built from TRBV4-2 and TRBJ2-1, with D possibly called TRBD1 or TRBD2 (5 bases each). CDR1 LGHNA and CDR2 YNFKEQ come from the germline V gene. V gave up 3 bases and J gave up 5 bases, with 26 bases separating them. The CDR3 length is 19 residues.

The genes are TRBV7-8 and TRBJ2-5, with 8 nucleotides matching TRBD1. CDR3 size: 15 residues. The germline gives CDR1 SGHVS, CDR2 FQNEAQ. The V gene end was trimmed by 0 bases and the J gene end by 4 bases; junction bases not matched to a gene: 4. This CDR3 reads CASSLAGRGRETQYF. For the CDR3, the DNA is TGTGCCAGCAGCTTAGCGGGCAGGGGGCGAGAGACCCAGTACTTC.

The chain recombines TRBV12-3 or TRBV12-4 with TRBJ1-3, with D hard to call. Trimming removed 6 bases at V and 0 bases at J, with 12 bases between. The CDR3 has 15 residues. The DNA for the CDR3 is TGTGCCAGCAGCCTTCCGGGGTACTCTGGAAACACCATATATTTT. Protein product: CASSLPGYSGNTIYF.

This chain joins TRBV5-4 and TRBJ2-1; D remains ambiguous. The CDR3 totals 14 residues. With 2 bases removed from V and 6 bases from J, the gap between germline ends came to 12 bases. Germline V gives CDR1 SGHNT, CDR2 YYREEE (reference sequence). DNA for the CDR3: TGTGCCAGCAGCTTCGGTGAACTGAGCAATGAGCAGTTCTTC. It translates to CASSFGELSNEQFF.

The chain links TRBV7-6 to TRBJ2-3, with D tentatively TRBD2 (6 bases). V was clipped by 3 bases and J by 5 bases, with 15 bases between them. This CDR3 contains 15 residues. CDR1 is SGHVS and CDR2 is FNYEAQ in the germline V gene. As DNA, the CDR3 is TGTGCCAGCAGCTTCGGGACTCTGGGTGTAGATACGCAGTATTTT. As protein: CASSFGTLGVDTQYF.

V is TRBV12-5 and J is TRBJ2-3; D may be TRBD2 (7 bases). Trimming left V 1 base short and J 0 bases short, with 23 bases between. The CDR3 is 20 amino acids. Germline values: CDR1 LGHNT, CDR2 FRNRAP. Written as DNA, the CDR3 is TGTGCTAGTGGTTTGGCCCGTCAACGCGGGGGCCCCACTAGCACAGATACGCAGTATTTT. It encodes CASGLARQRGGPTSTDTQYF.

CDR3 nucleotides: TGTGCCAGCACGGGACTAGCGCATGGCACAGATACGCAGTATTTT. It specifies CASTGLAHGTDTQYF. The chain has TRBV6-5 and TRBJ2-3, with TRBD2 identical over 10 bases. This CDR3 is 15 amino acids long. The V gene end was trimmed by 7 bases and the J gene end by 1 base; junction bases not matched to a gene: 5. CDR1 MNHEY and CDR2 SVGAGI come from the germline V gene.

This rearrangement joins TRBV7-2 to TRBJ2-5; TRBD2 agrees at 11 bases. The CDR3 length is 18 residues. CDR1 SGHTA and CDR2 FQGNSA come from the germline V gene. Germline trimming cut 0 bases from V and 2 bases from J; bases unmatched to any gene: 8. CDR3 amino acids: CASSLALRLAGSQETQYF. The CDR3, as DNA: TGTGCCAGCAGCTTAGCGTTAAGACTAGCGGGATCTCAAGAGACCCAGTACTTC.

A few counts support this clonotype. The chain employs TRBV15 and TRBJ2-7, with D perhaps matching TRBD2 (6 bases). The CDR3 is 14 residues long. Germline lookup yields CDR1 LNHNV and CDR2 YYDKDF (reference sequence). Trimming removed 4 bases from V and 6 bases from J, with 16 bases in between. Here the CDR3 reads CATSMWGARGEQYF. The CDR3 DNA reads TGTGCCACCAGCATGTGGGGCGCGCGGGGCGAGCAGTACTTC. Together with reference TRBV15 and TRBJ2-7, the CDR3 gives the full variable domain: DAMVIQNPRYQVTQFGKPVTLSCSQTLNHNVMYWYQQKSSQAPKLLFHYYDKDFNNEADTPDNFQSRRPNTSFCFLDIRSPGLGDTAMYLCATSMWGARGEQYFGPGTRLTVT.

V gene TRBV6-2 or TRBV6-3 combines with J gene TRBJ2-7; D ambiguous. Deletions cut 5 bases from V and 0 bases from J, with 11 bases between. In germline, CDR1 is MNHEY, CDR2 SVGEGT. The CDR3 is made up of 14 amino acids. CDR3 amino acids: CASSGSFSSYEQYF. Here the CDR3 DNA reads TGTGCCAGCAGTGGCAGTTTCAGCTCCTACGAGCAGTACTTC.

The table lists this clonotype with a few counts. As DNA, the CDR3 is TGTGCCAGCTCGTGGACTAGCGGGGGGGACACAGATACGCAGTATTTT. As protein: CASSWTSGGDTDTQYF. This chain connects TRBV18 to TRBJ2-3, with 15 bases lining up with TRBD2. CDR3 length: 16 amino acids. Germline V gene lookup returns CDR1 KGHSH and CDR2 LQKENI. With V trimmed by 6 bases and J by 2 bases, 3 bases remained unmatched.

The chain is built from TRBV7-3 and TRBJ2-1; 7 nucleotides agree with TRBD1. This CDR3 has 15 amino acids. With 3 bases clipped from V and 2 bases from J, the junction kept 4 bases outside the gene matches. The germline V gene has CDR1 SGHTA and CDR2 FQGTGA. The CDR3 DNA sequence: TGTGCCAGCAGCTTCGACAGGGCGACCTACAATGAGCAGTTCTTC. Amino acid sequence: CASSFDRATYNEQFF.

This chain uses TRBV20-1 with TRBJ2-7; D may be TRBD2 (6 bases). Trimming removed 6 bases at V and 0 bases at J, with 18 bases between. The CDR3 is made up of 15 amino acids. Germline lookup yields CDR1 DFQATT and CDR2 SNEGSKA (reference sequence). CDR3 DNA sequence: TGCAGTGCCCGTCCTGGGGGGACGAGCTCCTACGAGCAGTACTTC. This encodes CSARPGGTSSYEQYF.

The gene calls are TRBV6-2 or TRBV6-3 and TRBJ2-2; 8 bases align to TRBD1. J gave up 1 base and V 2 bases, and 3 bases lay outside the gene matches. This CDR3 has 16 amino acids. In germline, CDR1 is MNHEY, CDR2 SVGEGT. The CDR3 region is CASSYGTGQNTGELFF. The CDR3 DNA reads as TGTGCCAGCAGTTACGGGACAGGTCAGAACACCGGGGAGCTGTTTTTT.

This clonotype was seen only a few times. V gene TRBV4-3 combines with J gene TRBJ1-1, with 10 bases lining up with TRBD1. The J segment lost 1 base and the V segment lost 4 bases, leaving 6 bases of the junction unmatched. Looked up from germline, CDR1 is LGHNA and CDR2 is YSLEER. The CDR3 is 16 residues long. CDR3 region: CASSRGTGDTNTEAFF. The CDR3 region has the DNA TGCGCCAGCAGCCGAGGGACAGGGGACACGAACACTGAAGCTTTCTTT.

The rearrangement joins TRBV15 to TRBJ2-1; 11 bases line up with TRBD2. The CDR3 runs to 17 residues. CDR1 LNHNV and CDR2 YYDKDF come from the germline V gene (reference sequence). V gave up 3 bases and J gave up 6 bases; unmatched junction bases: 10. The CDR3: CATSRDHTSGSVNEQFF. DNA of the CDR3: TGTGCCACCAGCAGGGACCATACTAGCGGGAGTGTCAATGAGCAGTTCTTC.

V gene TRBV6-5 combines with J gene TRBJ2-3; TRBD2 matches at 11 bases. The CDR3 length is 14 residues. The ends lost 8 bases at V and 4 bases at J; junction bases unmatched: 5. In germline, CDR1 is MNHEY, CDR2 SVGAGI. Here the CDR3 reads CASRVAGGPDTQYF. CDR3 DNA: TGTGCCAGCCGAGTAGCGGGAGGGCCAGATACGCAGTATTTT.

V is TRBV25-1 and J is TRBJ2-1; weak D call: TRBD2 (5 bases). The CDR3 has 12 amino acids. The germline V gene has CDR1 MGHDK and CDR2 SYGVNS. Trimming shortened V by 5 bases and J by 7 bases, and 9 bases separated the two germline ends. The chain's CDR3 is CASSMRTNEQFF. The CDR3 DNA follows: TGTGCCAGCAGTATGAGGACTAATGAGCAGTTCTTC. Drawing the rest from reference TRBV25-1 and TRBJ2-1, the complete variable domain is EADIYQTPRYLVIGTGKKITLECSQTMGHDKMYWYQQDPGMELHLIHYSYGVNSTEKGDLSSESTVSRIRTEHFPLTLESARPSHTSQYLCASSMRTNEQFFGPGTRLTVL.

This clonotype was recorded many times. This chain connects TRBV5-5 to TRBJ2-2, with 14 nucleotides matching TRBD2. Looked up from germline, CDR1 is SGHKS and CDR2 is YYEKEE (reference sequence). This CDR3 region has 20 residues. V was pared by 4 bases and J by 4 bases, with 15 bases of the junction left unmatched. CDR3 in DNA: TGTGCCAGCAGCCCGAAATCCGGGACTAGCGGGAGTAGTGTCACCGGGGAGCTGTTTTTT. Translated, it gives CASSPKSGTSGSSVTGELFF.

The V gene is TRBV2, the J gene TRBJ2-3, with TRBD2 as a possible D gene (6 bases). The CDR3 is made up of 13 amino acids. CDR1 is SNHLY and CDR2 is FYNNEI in the germline V gene. V shed 10 bases and J shed 4 bases, with 15 bases lying between them. DNA of the CDR3: TGTGCCAAAGAGGAGTGGGGGGCAGATACGCAGTATTTT. Amino acids: CAKEEWGADTQYF. Full variable domain (rest looked up from reference TRBV2 and TRBJ2-3): EPEVTQTPSHQVTQMGQEVILRCVPISNHLYFYWYRQILGQKVEFLVSFYNNEISEKSEIFDDQFSVERPDGSNFTLKIRSTKLEDSAMYFCAKEEWGADTQYFGPGTRLTVL.

The rearrangement uses TRBV2 and TRBJ2-5, with 8 nucleotides matching TRBD1. V gave up 3 bases and J gave up 1 base; unmatched junction bases: 7. Germline V lookup: CDR1 SNHLY, CDR2 FYNNEI. This CDR3 comprises 16 residues. CDR3 sequence: CASSEWTGSLQETQYF. CDR3 nucleotide sequence: TGTGCCAGCAGTGAGTGGACAGGGAGCCTCCAAGAGACCCAGTACTTC.

The chain carries TRBV5-1 and TRBJ2-3, with 10 bases fitting TRBD1. Germline lookup yields CDR1 SGHRS and CDR2 YFSETQ. CDR3 length: 15 residues. V lost 2 bases and J lost 5; bases outside the gene matches: 5. The CDR3 nucleotides read TGCGCCAGCAGCTTAGACAGGGGGCGTGGAGATACGCAGTATTTT. The encoded protein is CASSLDRGRGDTQYF. Based on the CDR3 plus reference TRBV5-1 and TRBJ2-3, the full variable domain is KAGVTQTPRYLIKTRGQQVTLSCSPISGHRSVSWYQQTPGQGLQFLFEYFSETQRNKGNFPGRFSGRQFSNSRSEMNVSTLELGDSALYLCASSLDRGRGDTQYFGPGTRLTVL.

This clonotype has just a few counts. The chain's CDR3 is CSVTPEGSGIYNEQFF. DNA for the CDR3: TGCAGTGTGACGCCCGAAGGTAGCGGGATCTACAATGAGCAGTTCTTC. The chain recombines TRBV20-1 with TRBJ2-1; 8 nucleotides line up with TRBD2. CDR3 length equals 16 residues. From germline, CDR1 is DFQATT and CDR2 SNEGSKA (reference sequence). With V trimmed by 7 bases and J by 3 bases, 14 bases remained unmatched.

This clonotype showed up just a few times. V and J are TRBV7-9 and TRBJ2-2; 10 bases are shared with TRBD2. The CDR3 is 22 amino acids. Losses at the gene ends were 5 bases for V and 1 base for J; bases not matched to a gene: 22. CDR1 is SEHNR, CDR2 FQNEAQ, per germline (reference sequence). The CDR3 spells CASSGATGALSRTSGNTGELFF. The CDR3 DNA reads TGTGCCAGCAGCGGAGCCACCGGGGCTCTCTCTAGGACTAGCGGGAACACCGGGGAGCTGTTTTTT.

This clonotype was seen more than once but under ten times. V and J are TRBV5-1 and TRBJ2-5; either TRBD1 or TRBD2 may supply D (5 bases each). This CDR3 has 17 amino acids. Germline assignment: CDR1 SGHRS and CDR2 YFSETQ. Deletions cut 4 bases from V and 4 bases from J, with 23 bases between. The CDR3 DNA sequence: TGCGCCAGCAGCAGTCCACCGGGACCCCGAGGAGGAGAGACCCAGTACTTC. The encoded protein is CASSSPPGPRGGETQYF.

This clonotype showed up many times. The chain carries TRBV12-3 or TRBV12-4 and TRBJ2-7, with TRBD1 matching 8 bases. CDR3 length: 14 amino acids. Germline trimming cut 5 bases from V and 2 bases from J; bases unmatched to any gene: 5. The CDR3 loop is CASSPDRAAYEQYF. The CDR3 DNA sequence: TGTGCCAGCAGTCCGGACAGGGCGGCCTACGAGCAGTACTTC.

The rearrangement links TRBV20-1 to TRBJ2-1; 11 bases agree with TRBD1. There are 16 residues in the CDR3. Per the germline V gene, CDR1 is DFQATT and CDR2 is SNEGSKA (reference sequence). The V and J ends lost 1 base and 1 base, in that order; junction bases with no gene match: 3. CDR3 region: CSARAGTGGSYNEQFF. CDR3 nucleotide sequence: TGCAGTGCTAGAGCCGGGACAGGGGGATCCTACAATGAGCAGTTCTTC.

The CDR3 spells CASRLDGGQTGYTF. CDR3 DNA: TGTGCCAGCCGTCTGGATGGGGGGCAGACTGGCTACACCTTC. V and J are TRBV6-5 and TRBJ1-2; tentative D call: TRBD1 (6 bases). The CDR3 runs to 14 residues. CDR1 is MNHEY, CDR2 SVGAGI, per germline. Trimming took off 8 bases at V and 7 bases at J, with 20 bases between the two ends.

There are a few counts of this clonotype. This rearrangement joins TRBV7-2 to TRBJ2-1; D is unclear. Germline lookup yields CDR1 SGHTA and CDR2 FQGNSA. V shed 8 bases and J shed 4 bases, with 6 bases lying between them. The CDR3 has 11 amino acids. The CDR3 loop is CASARYNEQFF. CDR3 nucleotide sequence: TGTGCCAGCGCTAGGTACAATGAGCAGTTCTTC. Complete variable domain (other parts from reference TRBV7-2 and TRBJ2-1): GAGVSQSPSNKVTEKGKDVELRCDPISGHTALYWYRQSLGQGLEFLIYFQGNSAPDKSGLPSDRFSAERTGGSVSTLTIQRTQQEDSAVYLCASARYNEQFFGPGTRLTVL.

J is TRBJ1-1 and V is TRBV12-5; unclear D gene. The CDR3 covers 13 residues. The germline CDR1 and CDR2 sequences are LGHNT and FRNRAP. V dropped 4 bases and J dropped 4 bases, with 10 bases sitting between them. Here the CDR3 reads CASGWGDGTEAFF. The CDR3 region has the DNA TGTGCTAGTGGTTGGGGAGACGGCACTGAAGCTTTCTTT.

In its sample, this clonotype was seen a few times. The V and J genes are TRBV9 and TRBJ2-7; 9 bases are shared with TRBD2. The V segment lost 0 bases and the J segment 2 bases; nucleotides outside the gene matches: 3. The CDR3 has 15 residues. From germline, CDR1 is SGDLS and CDR2 YYNGEE. In DNA, the CDR3 is TGTGCCAGCAGCGTAGCCCTAGCGGGGCCCTACGAGCAGTACTTC. This sequence encodes CASSVALAGPYEQYF. Full variable domain (remainder filled in from reference TRBV9 and TRBJ2-7): DSGVTQTPKHLITATGQRVTLRCSPRSGDLSVYWYQQSLDQGLQFLIQYYNGEERAKGNILERFSAQQFPDLHSELNLSSLELGDSALYFCASSVALAGPYEQYFGPGTRLTVT.